These 32 T cell receptor beta chains were sequenced from one sample in a study of OX40 agonist ivuxolimab in advanced cancers. The data were produced by immunoSEQ multiplex PCR, yet TCRdb's version contains in-frame clones alone and is incomplete. This sample has about 120,000 clones; 85% to 90% occur once, and the top ten carry around 0.57%. The sequencing here drew on CD4+ or CD8+ T cells sorted from blood, taken in a trial of the OX40 agonist ivuxolimab. These receptors came from an adult with an advanced solid tumor such as melanoma, head and neck, liver or kidney cancer.

The chain carries TRBV29-1 and TRBJ2-3, with TRBD1 matching over 7 bases. Germline V gives CDR1 SQVTM, CDR2 ANQGSEA. The CDR3 runs to 12 residues. CDR3 in amino acids: CTSGTEANTQYF. In DNA, the CDR3 is TGCACCTCCGGGACAGAAGCTAATACGCAGTATTTT.

This chain joins TRBV5-6 and TRBJ1-5; D ambiguous. CDR1 is SGHDT, CDR2 YYEEEE, per germline. This CDR3 contains 14 residues. V was pared by 0 bases and J by 2 bases, with 6 bases between. The chain's CDR3 is CASSLGGGNQPQHF. The DNA for the CDR3 is TGTGCCAGCAGCTTGGGTGGAGGCAATCAGCCCCAGCATTTT.

The rearrangement uses TRBV4-3 and TRBJ2-5; D may be TRBD1 or TRBD2 (7 bases each). The V and J ends lost 0 bases and 4 bases respectively, with 12 bases between them. Germline-derived CDR1 and CDR2 are LGHNA and YSLEER. CDR3 length: 15 residues. CDR3 coding DNA: TGCGCCAGCAGCCAAGATGGCAGGGGGGGAGAGACCCAGTACTTC. Amino acids: CASSQDGRGGETQYF.

Only one count was recorded for this clone. The chain uses TRBV21-1 and TRBJ1-1. TRBV21-1 is flagged as a pseudogene. The CDR3 runs 14 residues. The CDR3 reads CASSTISVNTEAFF. Written as DNA, the CDR3 is TGTGCCAGCAGCACAATCTCGGTGAACACTGAAGCTTTCTTT.

The chain employs TRBV28 and TRBJ1-1, with TRBD1 matching over 11 bases. This CDR3 is built from 14 residues. V lost 5 bases and J lost 10; bases outside the gene matches: 9. Germline CDR1 is MDHEN and CDR2 is SYDVKM. This chain's CDR3 is CASSGTGGGLGAFF. The CDR3, as DNA: TGTGCCAGCAGTGGGACAGGGGGAGGATTAGGAGCTTTCTTT.

The chain joins TRBV30 to TRBJ2-1, with D unresolved. Trimming took off 5 bases at V and 9 bases at J, with 17 bases between the two ends. CDR3 size: 13 residues. Per the germline V gene, CDR1 is GTSNPN and CDR2 is SVGIG (reference sequence). CDR3 DNA: TGTGCCTGGGGGCCTAGGCCGATGATTGAGCAGTTCTTC. It encodes CAWGPRPMIEQFF. The variable domain in full, completed from reference TRBV30 and TRBJ2-1, reads SQTIHQWPATLVQPVGSPLSLECTVEGTSNPNLYWYRQAAGRGLQLLFYSVGIGQISSEVPQNLSASRPQDRQFILSSKKLLLSDSGFYLCAWGPRPMIEQFFGPGTRLTVL.

This chain uses TRBV29-1 with TRBJ2-7; 9 nucleotides agree with TRBD1. J gave up 2 bases and V 6 bases, and 8 bases lay outside the gene matches. The CDR3 contains 14 residues. The germline V gene encodes CDR1 SQVTM and CDR2 ANQGSEA. CDR3 residues: CSVYLGTGPYEQYF. In DNA, the CDR3 is TGCAGCGTCTATCTCGGGACAGGGCCCTACGAGCAGTACTTC.

The chain combines TRBV18 with TRBJ2-5; perhaps TRBD2 as D (5 bases). This CDR3 region has 16 residues. The V gene lost 0 bases and the J gene lost 0 bases, with 11 bases spanning the gap. Germline lookup yields CDR1 KGHSH and CDR2 LQKENI. The CDR3 bases are TGTGCCAGCTCACCACCTCCCCAGCGGAACCAAGAGACCCAGTACTTC. Encoded protein: CASSPPPQRNQETQYF.

With respect to this clone: Different DNA sequences within this sample yield the same CDR3. This sequence joins TRBV13 and TRBJ2-7; unclear D gene. V lost 0 bases to trimming and J lost 4 bases, with 10 bases between them. The germline gives CDR1 PRHDT, CDR2 FYEKMQ (reference sequence). The CDR3 extends over 14 amino acids. The CDR3 nucleotides are TGTGCCAGCAGCTTAGGCCGGGTATCTTACGAGCAGTACTTC. This sequence encodes CASSLGRVSYEQYF.

The chain employs TRBV6-6 and TRBJ1-1; no reliable D call. V lost 6 bases, J lost 1 base, and 6 bases lay in between. Germline V gene data show CDR1 as MNHNY and CDR2 as SVGAGI (reference sequence). The CDR3 contains 12 residues. The CDR3 loop reads CASRRANTEAFF. CDR3 bases: TGTGCCAGCAGGAGGGCGAACACTGAAGCTTTCTTT.

This rearrangement joins TRBV18 to TRBJ1-6; possible D gene TRBD1, 6 bases. Per germline, CDR1 KGHSH and CDR2 LQKENI. The V end was cut by 3 bases, the J end by 8 bases, with 17 bases between. The CDR3 is 16 amino acids. This chain's CDR3 is CASSPELQGIDSPLHF. The CDR3 DNA follows: TGTGCCAGCTCACCCGAGCTACAGGGTATTGATTCACCCCTCCACTTT.

The V gene is TRBV7-7, the J gene TRBJ2-7; D might be TRBD1 (6 bases). The germline V and J ends were trimmed by 5 bases and 3 bases, with 14 bases remaining between them. The CDR3 is 14 amino acids. CDR1 is SSHAT, CDR2 FNYEAQ, per germline (reference sequence). The CDR3 coding sequence is TGTGCCAGCAGCCCCCAGGACAGACGCTACGAGCAGTACTTC. Translating gives CASSPQDRRYEQYF.

V usage is TRBV7-2 and J usage is TRBJ2-7; weak D call: TRBD1 (6 bases). V lost 7 bases, J lost 5 bases, and 18 bases lay in between. The CDR3 is 14 residues long. Germline CDR1 and CDR2: SGHTA and FQGNSA. The CDR3 region is CASTSGTRPHEQYF. In DNA, the CDR3 is TGTGCCAGCACATCCGGGACACGACCCCACGAGCAGTACTTC. Filled out from reference TRBV7-2 and TRBJ2-7, the complete variable domain reads GAGVSQSPSNKVTEKGKDVELRCDPISGHTALYWYRQSLGQGLEFLIYFQGNSAPDKSGLPSDRFSAERTGGSVSTLTIQRTQQEDSAVYLCASTSGTRPHEQYFGPGTRLTVT.

The chain uses TRBV11-2 and TRBJ1-1, with a weak D call TRBD1 (5 bases). The CDR3 has 13 amino acids. With 0 bases removed from V and 5 bases from J, the gap between germline ends came to 7 bases. Germline lookup yields CDR1 SGHAT and CDR2 FQNNGV. CDR3 sequence reads: CASSLDRGTEAFF. The DNA of the CDR3 is TGTGCCAGCAGCTTAGATCGGGGGACTGAAGCTTTCTTT.

The chain couples TRBV5-1 to TRBJ2-5; D remains unclear. This CDR3 contains 15 residues. Per germline, CDR1 SGHRS and CDR2 YFSETQ. V lost 0 bases to trimming and J lost 1 base, with 10 bases between them. The CDR3 region has the DNA TGCGCCAGCAGCTTGGTTTGGTCAGGCCAAGAGACCCAGTACTTC. Translating gives CASSLVWSGQETQYF.

The rearrangement links TRBV5-4 to TRBJ1-1; the D is unclear. The CDR3 runs 14 residues. V lost 4 bases, J lost 1 base, and 11 bases lay in between. The germline V gene encodes CDR1 SGHNT and CDR2 YYREEE (reference sequence). The CDR3 region has the DNA TGTGCCAGCAGCGGAGACGTGGCGAACACTGAAGCTTTCTTT. As protein: CASSGDVANTEAFF.

The chain employs TRBV30 and TRBJ1-1; tentative D call: TRBD1 (5 bases). CDR1 and CDR2 from the germline V gene are GTSNPN and SVGIG (reference sequence). Trimming cost V 5 bases and J 8 bases, with 18 bases left between them. The length of the CDR3 is 13 residues. CDR3 region: CAWGSGPRREAFF. CDR3 in DNA: TGTGCCTGGGGGTCGGGGCCCAGAAGAGAAGCTTTCTTT.

In DNA, the CDR3 is TGTGCCAGCAGACCTAGCGGGGGGGCATACGAGCAGTACTTC. Translating gives CASRPSGGAYEQYF. The chain carries TRBV11-2 and TRBJ2-7, with TRBD2 matching over 12 bases. The trim removed 6 bases at V and 4 bases at J, leaving 4 bases unmatched. This CDR3 has 14 amino acids. From germline, CDR1 is SGHAT and CDR2 FQNNGV.

The chain recombines TRBV7-2 with TRBJ2-5; D is ambiguous. The CDR3 runs 14 residues. Germline-derived CDR1 and CDR2 are SGHTA and FQGNSA. The V and J ends lost 1 base and 3 bases respectively, with 9 bases between them. The CDR3 DNA reads TGTGCCAGCAGCTTAGGGTTCAGTAAAGAGACCCAGTACTTC. It codes for CASSLGFSKETQYF.

The chain combines TRBV27 with TRBJ1-5, with D perhaps matching TRBD1 (5 bases). The CDR3 loop spans 13 amino acids. V was clipped by 4 bases and J by 6 bases, with 10 bases between them. CDR1 and CDR2 (germline): MNHEY, SMNVEV (reference sequence). CDR3 DNA: TGTGCCAGCAGTTGGAGGGGAGGTCAGCCCCAGCATTTT. Encoded protein: CASSWRGGQPQHF.

The CDR3 sequence is CASSPGPPTDTQYF. The CDR3 DNA follows: TGCGCCAGCAGCCCCGGCCCACCCACAGATACGCAGTATTTT. J is TRBJ2-3 and V is TRBV5-1; D is undetermined. Germline-derived CDR1 and CDR2 are SGHRS and YFSETQ. V lost 4 bases and J 2 bases, leaving 11 bases between the germline ends. The CDR3 length is 14 residues.

This rearrangement joins TRBV6-5 to TRBJ1-1; TRBD1 matches at 7 bases. The CDR3 sequence is 15 residues long. CDR1 is MNHEY, CDR2 SVGAGI, per germline. With 11 bases clipped from V and 3 bases from J, the junction kept 15 bases outside the gene matches. CDR3 region: CAAWTGSRGYTEAFF. Written as DNA, the CDR3 is TGTGCCGCATGGACAGGCTCAAGAGGGTACACTGAAGCTTTCTTT.

A few counts support this clone. The rearrangement uses TRBV28 and TRBJ1-6, with TRBD1 identical over 8 bases. The CDR3 has 15 amino acids. Trimming cost V 5 bases and J 6 bases; bases outside gene matches: 6. Germline lookup yields CDR1 MDHEN and CDR2 SYDVKM. CDR3 sequence: CASSPATGVNSPLHF. CDR3 bases: TGTGCCAGCAGTCCTGCGACAGGGGTTAATTCACCCCTCCACTTT.

The V gene is TRBV7-9, the J gene TRBJ2-3; 9 bases match TRBD1. CDR3 size: 15 residues. The junction had 10 bases not matched to a gene; V was cut back by 5 bases and J by 7 bases. Germline assignment: CDR1 SEHNR and CDR2 FQNEAQ (reference sequence). This CDR3 is CASSLWDRETHTQYF. The CDR3, as DNA: TGTGCCAGCAGCCTGTGGGACAGGGAGACCCATACGCAGTATTTT.

This clone has just one count. CDR3 DNA: TGTGCCAGCAGCCCCGTCGGGGAAGGTCGGGAGACCCAGTACTTC. Translating gives CASSPVGEGRETQYF. V is TRBV5-4 and J is TRBJ2-5, with D tentatively TRBD2 (5 bases). Germline V CDR1 and CDR2: SGHNT, YYREEE (reference sequence). Trimming removed 4 bases at V and 5 bases at J, with 18 bases between. This CDR3 contains 15 residues.

The chain carries TRBV29-1 and TRBJ2-4; D not resolved. Germline V gene sequence: CDR1 SQVTM, CDR2 ANQGSEA. Trimming removed 7 bases from V and 3 bases from J, with 22 bases in between. The CDR3 has 16 amino acids. The CDR3 bases are TGCAGCGCCATGGGTGGCCTCAGATTCGGCAAAAACATTCAGTACTTC. Amino acids: CSAMGGLRFGKNIQYF.

A note on this clone: Other DNA sequences in the same sample also yield this CDR3. The chain joins TRBV11-2 to TRBJ2-2; D gene unclear. V was cut by 1 base and J by 3 bases, with 3 bases left in between. The germline CDR1 and CDR2 sequences are SGHAT and FQNNGV. The CDR3 runs to 13 residues. CDR3 amino acids: CASSLVDTGELFF. CDR3 nucleotide sequence: TGTGCCAGCAGCTTAGTGGACACCGGGGAGCTGTTTTTT.

The CDR3 sequence: CASSAGTSLSEISEQFF. CDR3 sequence (DNA): TGTGCCAGCAGTGCCGGGACTAGCCTGTCCGAAATCAGTGAGCAGTTCTTC. The chain couples TRBV27 to TRBJ2-1; 9 bases are a match to TRBD2. Germline values: CDR1 MNHEY, CDR2 SMNVEV (reference sequence). The CDR3 covers 17 residues. V was clipped by 5 bases and J by 9 bases; unmatched bases: 17.

The chain has TRBV7-2 and TRBJ1-5, with D tentatively TRBD1 (6 bases). The CDR3 totals 14 residues. With 5 bases removed from V and 7 bases from J, the gap between germline ends came to 15 bases. Germline V gene sequence: CDR1 SGHTA, CDR2 FQGNSA. The CDR3: CASSPYGGEQPQHF. The CDR3 DNA sequence: TGTGCCAGCAGCCCCTACGGGGGCGAACAGCCCCAGCATTTT.

This clone has a single count. The gene calls are TRBV5-1 and TRBJ1-4; D possibly corresponds to TRBD1 (6 bases). The CDR3 is 17 residues long. CDR1 is SGHRS, CDR2 YFSETQ, per germline. V was cut by 4 bases and J by 2 bases, with 18 bases left in between. The CDR3 region is CASSAQAAGATNEKLFF. The CDR3 nucleotides read TGCGCCAGCAGCGCACAGGCGGCGGGGGCGACTAATGAAAAACTGTTTTTT.

The chain uses TRBV7-2 and TRBJ2-7; 10 positions agree with TRBD2. Germline assignment: CDR1 SGHTA and CDR2 FQGNSA. CDR3 length: 14 amino acids. Germline trimming cut 3 bases from V and 2 bases from J; bases unmatched to any gene: 1. CDR3 in DNA: TGTGCCAGCAGCTTTACTAGCGGGGCCTACGAGCAGTACTTC. It is translated as CASSFTSGAYEQYF.

The chain has TRBV5-4 and TRBJ1-1; D call uncertain. The CDR3 loop spans 16 amino acids. The germline gives CDR1 SGHNT, CDR2 YYREEE (reference sequence). With 0 bases removed from V and 0 bases from J, the gap between germline ends came to 12 bases. The CDR3 loop reads CASSLASVVMNTEAFF. The CDR3 DNA reads TGTGCCAGCAGCTTGGCCAGCGTCGTCATGAACACTGAAGCTTTCTTT.